This T cell receptor beta chain comes out of a study of human T cells and chemical hapten exposure. For the study at large: Patients, largely female, had alopecia areata, totalis or universalis.

Specified time point: patch test 2, 6 weeks after DPC sensitization. Treatment noted: therapeutic diphenylcyclopropenone sensitization with weekly scalp DPC. Prior to each patch test being applied, blood was drawn. Total RNA came from unfractionated whole blood. Details on this clonotype: The conserved final phenylalanine or tryptophan is absent from the CDR3, which likely points to a read error. No DNA is shown, since the ends of the CDR3 on it are uncertain; the CDR3 is the one TCRdb lists.

TCRdb re-called the RACE reads through MiXCR, storing one row per CDR3 protein. Here the sample spans under 100,000 distinct CDR3 sequences, roughly an eighth being singletons. Germline V CDR1 and CDR2: MNHNS, SASEGT. Termini included, the CDR3 measures 11 amino acids. The chain recombines TRBV6-1 with TRBJ2-1; TRBD1, the D gene given by the table, was not confirmed from the DNA. This sequence originates from a woman in her thirties or forties with alopecia areata. Some clones in this sample may be carry-over from other donors' samples. The sample was whole blood, taken in connection with sensitization to the hapten diphenylcyclopropenone (DPC). The CDR3 here is CASSRGTALLV.